This T cell receptor (beta chain) originates from a study of identical twins. Points on this clonotype: Antigen unknown.

Findings and caveats of the study: Cord blood's abundant beta clonotypes had fewer insertions, unlike memory repertoires.

The germline V gene has CDR1 SGHTA and CDR2 FQGNSA. V gave up 3 bases and J gave up 4 bases, with 13 bases separating them. The CDR3 is 15 amino acids. With template switching, a universal primer site was added, and the cDNA carried unique molecular identifiers. TCRdb reanalysed the 5' RACE reads using MiXCR and keeps one entry per CDR3 protein. The repertoire includes some 760,000 distinct CDR3 sequences, 18% of them detected once, and around 13% sits in the top ten. These data also formed part of another study, on T cells expressing NK-cell markers.

The V gene is TRBV7-2, the J gene TRBJ2-1; D is perhaps TRBD2 (5 bases). The sequenced sample consisted of PBMCs. The sequence was collected from a woman aged 18 to 35 in good health. This CDR3 is CASSFGPAAYNEQFF. The CDR3 coding sequence is TGTGCCAGCAGCTTCGGCCCAGCGGCGTACAATGAGCAGTTCTTC.